This record covers a single TCR beta chain. Trimming removed 1 base from V and 2 bases from J, with 0 bases in between. Germline V gives CDR1 SGHRS, CDR2 YFSETQ. This CDR3 has 11 amino acids. This specimen belongs to a study of OX40 agonist ivuxolimab in advanced cancers. Study at large: Partial responses were achieved by three patients: one hepatocellular carcinoma, two cutaneous melanoma.

The method was immunoSEQ multiplex PCR; TCRdb's version includes in-frame clones alone and lacks a portion of them. Among tens of thousands of clones listed, about nine tenths were seen once. This clonotype originated in an adult with an advanced solid tumor such as melanoma, head and neck, liver or kidney cancer. The sequenced sample was CD4+ or CD8+ T cells sorted from blood, obtained in a trial of the OX40 agonist ivuxolimab. The chain recombines TRBV5-1 with TRBJ2-5; D uncertain. CDR3 in amino acids: CASSLQETQYF. CDR3 DNA: TGCGCCAGCAGCTTGCAAGAGACCCAGTACTTC.